Below, one TCR beta chain is given with its context. The data originate from a study of ipilimumab plus nivolumab after autologous stem cell transplantation. Study context: The DLBCL cohort had primary refractory and relapsed disease, with 18-month progression-free survival of around 86% and 29%.

Using immunoSEQ multiplex PCR, the repertoire was profiled, and TCRdb retains in-frame clones only, with some absent. The sample lists around 19,000 clones; around 81% were seen once. From germline, CDR1 is ENHRY and CDR2 SYGVKD. CDR3 length equals 13 residues. V dropped 6 bases and J dropped 3 bases, with 11 bases sitting between them. The chain employs TRBV10-3 and TRBJ1-2, with D possibly matching TRBD1 (6 bases). The sequenced sample was PBMCs, obtained in a trial of ipilimumab plus nivolumab as post-transplant consolidation. The TCR comes from a male donor with diffuse large B-cell lymphoma. CDR3 sequence (DNA): TGTGCCATCAGGGACAGCCTCGACTATGGCTACACCTTC. Protein: CAIRDSLDYGYTF.